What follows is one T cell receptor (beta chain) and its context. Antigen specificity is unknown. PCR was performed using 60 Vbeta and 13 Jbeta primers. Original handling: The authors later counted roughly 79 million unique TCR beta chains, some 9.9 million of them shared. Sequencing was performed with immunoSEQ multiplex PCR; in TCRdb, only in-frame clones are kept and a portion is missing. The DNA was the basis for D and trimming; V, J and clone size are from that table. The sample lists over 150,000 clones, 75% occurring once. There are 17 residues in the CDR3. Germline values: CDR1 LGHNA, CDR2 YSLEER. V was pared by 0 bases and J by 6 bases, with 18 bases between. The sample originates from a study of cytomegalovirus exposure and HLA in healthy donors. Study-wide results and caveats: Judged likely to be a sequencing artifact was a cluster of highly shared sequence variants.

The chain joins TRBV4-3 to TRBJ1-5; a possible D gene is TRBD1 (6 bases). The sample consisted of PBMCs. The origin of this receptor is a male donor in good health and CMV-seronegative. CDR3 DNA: TGCGCCAGCAGCCAAGATCTAACGCTCAGGGGCTTTCAGCCCCAGCATTTT. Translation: CASSQDLTLRGFQPQHF.